This TCR beta chain is from a study of blood T cell repertoires in COVID-19 (dated by TCRdb to the early 2020s). Background on the whole study: Samples from collaborators originated in the United States, Italy and Spain and spanned both the acute and convalescent phases of COVID-19. The prospective study material was composed of cDNA or gDNA derived from T cells, B-cell-depleted T cells, or PBMCs. Deeply sampled blood TCRbeta repertoires from subjects exposed to, actively infected with, or recovered from COVID-19 were included in the dataset. The repertoires were made available in a free public database intended to serve as a resource for research on the immune response to SARS-CoV-2. The samples were drawn from two sources: the first 160 participants of the ongoing ImmuneRACE study, and 1,000 to 1,500 subjects contributed by 6 global collaborators. Nearly every sample came with metadata listing a de-identified subject ID, COVID-19 status, age in years and sex. Where available, HLA class I and class II types were obtained from metadata supplied by the sample provider rather than from assay-based typing. What the study reported, not specific to this receptor: The amount of clinical and demographic metadata varied by source and participant and was provided uncurated.

V lost 4 bases and J lost 4 bases, and the count of bases not matched to a germline gene is 6. Taken from the germline V gene, the CDR1 and CDR2 loops are SGDLS and YYNGEE. The CDR3 has 17 amino acids, counting the end cysteine and phenylalanine. The retained sequence is limited to the CDR3, 51 bases, with the frame set at the first base. One collaborating source in Seattle enrolled patients during active infection and followed them longitudinally through the course of disease. The collaborating institutions used their own protocols to collect whole blood in K2EDTA tubes. For TCRbeta analysis, collaborators shipped samples as frozen whole blood, isolated PBMCs, or DNA extracted from either of those sample types. Details on this clone: The target of this receptor is not known. No clone much larger than this one lies a single base away; base qualities are absent.

The immunoSEQ Assay, a bias-controlled multiplex PCR, was used to amplify TCRbeta CDR3 regions from genomic DNA. In the paper's pipeline: Nucleated cell counts per sample were estimated from amplification of reference gene primers within the assay. Sequence reads were collapsed and filtered to measure the absolute abundance of every unique TCRbeta CDR3 rearrangement. For each sample, productive Simpson clonality was calculated by taking the square root of Simpson's diversity index across productive rearrangements. TCRdb limited this immuneACCESS table to in-frame rearrangements with V and J called. A share of clones is missing; checked studies link under half to unresolved V genes, and the rest is unexplained. D and trimming come from the DNA, and the V and J calls and clone size come from that table. Here the sample has approximately 290,000 clones; approximately 86% occur a single time. Clones ranked in the top ten supply 0.87% of the sample.

The sample taken for sequencing was peripheral blood. This sequence uses TRBV9 and TRBJ2-3; the junction holds 16 bases that match TRBD2. The sequence derives from a human donor with COVID-19, enrolled during active disease. The donor label of this sample is uncertain. CDR3 sequence: CASSPPGLAGGADTQYF. In nucleotide form, the sequence is TGTGCCAGCAGCCCCCCGGGACTAGCGGGAGGGGCAGATACGCAGTATTTT.